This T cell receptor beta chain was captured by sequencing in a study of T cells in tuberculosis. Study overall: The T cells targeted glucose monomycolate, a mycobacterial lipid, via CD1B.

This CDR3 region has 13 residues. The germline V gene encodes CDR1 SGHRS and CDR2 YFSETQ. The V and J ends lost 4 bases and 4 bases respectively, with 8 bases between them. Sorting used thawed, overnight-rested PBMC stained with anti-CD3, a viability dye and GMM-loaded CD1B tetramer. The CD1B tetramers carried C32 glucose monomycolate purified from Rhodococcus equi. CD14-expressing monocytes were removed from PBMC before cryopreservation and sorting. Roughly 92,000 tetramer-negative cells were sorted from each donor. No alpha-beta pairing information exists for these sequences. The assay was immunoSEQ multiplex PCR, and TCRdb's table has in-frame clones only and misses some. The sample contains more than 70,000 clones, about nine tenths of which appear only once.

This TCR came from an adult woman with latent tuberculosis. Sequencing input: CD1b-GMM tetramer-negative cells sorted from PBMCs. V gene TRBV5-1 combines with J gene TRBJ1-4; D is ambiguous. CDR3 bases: TGCGCCAGCAGCCGGGGTGGTAATGAAAAACTGTTTTTT. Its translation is CASSRGGNEKLFF. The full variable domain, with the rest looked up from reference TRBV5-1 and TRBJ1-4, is KAGVTQTPRYLIKTRGQQVTLSCSPISGHRSVSWYQQTPGQGLQFLFEYFSETQRNKGNFPGRFSGRQFSNSRSEMNVSTLELGDSALYLCASSRGGNEKLFFGSGTQLSVL.